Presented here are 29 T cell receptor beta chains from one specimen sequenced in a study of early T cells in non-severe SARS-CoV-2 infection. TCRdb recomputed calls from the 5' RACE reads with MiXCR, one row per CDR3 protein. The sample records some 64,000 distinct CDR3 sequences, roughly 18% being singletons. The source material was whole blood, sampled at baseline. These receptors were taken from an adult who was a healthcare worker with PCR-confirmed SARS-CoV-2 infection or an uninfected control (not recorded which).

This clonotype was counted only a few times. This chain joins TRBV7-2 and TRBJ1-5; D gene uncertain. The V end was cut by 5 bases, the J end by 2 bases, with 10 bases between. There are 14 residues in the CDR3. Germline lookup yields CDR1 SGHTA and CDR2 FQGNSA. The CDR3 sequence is CASSPLSGNQPQHF. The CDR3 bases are TGTGCCAGCAGCCCACTGTCGGGCAATCAGCCCCAGCATTTT.

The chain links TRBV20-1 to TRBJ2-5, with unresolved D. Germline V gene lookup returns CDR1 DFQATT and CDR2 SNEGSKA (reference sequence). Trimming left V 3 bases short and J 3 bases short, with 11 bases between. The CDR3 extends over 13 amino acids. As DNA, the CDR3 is TGCAGTGCTAGGAGGCCTGGAGAAGAGACCCAGTACTTC. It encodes CSARRPGEETQYF.

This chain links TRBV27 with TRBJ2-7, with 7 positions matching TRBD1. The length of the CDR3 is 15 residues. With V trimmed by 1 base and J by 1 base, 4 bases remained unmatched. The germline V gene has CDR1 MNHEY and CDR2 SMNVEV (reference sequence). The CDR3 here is CASSLLGTESYEQYF. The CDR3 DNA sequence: TGTGCCAGCAGTTTATTGGGGACAGAGTCCTACGAGCAGTACTTC.

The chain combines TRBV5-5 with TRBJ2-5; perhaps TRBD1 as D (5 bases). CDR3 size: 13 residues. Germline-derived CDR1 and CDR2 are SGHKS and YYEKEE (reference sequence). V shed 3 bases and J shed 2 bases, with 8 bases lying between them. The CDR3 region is CASSSQGQETQYF. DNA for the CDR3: TGTGCCAGCAGCTCTCAGGGTCAAGAGACCCAGTACTTC.

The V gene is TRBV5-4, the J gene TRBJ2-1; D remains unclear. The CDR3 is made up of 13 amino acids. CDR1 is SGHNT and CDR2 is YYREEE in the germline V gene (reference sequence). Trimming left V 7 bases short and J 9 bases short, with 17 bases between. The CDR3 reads CASHMRSVGEQFF. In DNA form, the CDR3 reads TGTGCCAGCCACATGAGAAGCGTTGGTGAGCAGTTCTTC.

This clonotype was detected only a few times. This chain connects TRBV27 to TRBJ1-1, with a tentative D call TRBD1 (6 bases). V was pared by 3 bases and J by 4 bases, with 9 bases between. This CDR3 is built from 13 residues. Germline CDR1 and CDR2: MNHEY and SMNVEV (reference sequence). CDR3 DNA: TGTGCCAGCAGTTTGAGAGGGGGCACTGAAGCTTTCTTT. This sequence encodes CASSLRGGTEAFF.

CDR3 nucleotides: TGTGCCAGCAGTGCCCAACAGGGGGCGGGGAATGAGCAGTTCTTC. This codes for CASSAQQGAGNEQFF. V gene TRBV6-4 combines with J gene TRBJ2-1; TRBD1 agrees at 9 bases. Germline V lookup: CDR1 MRHNA, CDR2 SNTAGT. CDR3 length: 15 amino acids. J lost 7 bases, V lost 4 bases, and 8 bases had no gene match.

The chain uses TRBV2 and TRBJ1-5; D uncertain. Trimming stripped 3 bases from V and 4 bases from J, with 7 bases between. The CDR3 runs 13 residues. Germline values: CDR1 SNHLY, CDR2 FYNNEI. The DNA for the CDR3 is TGTGCCAGCAGTGATCTGATTAATCAGCCCCAGCATTTT. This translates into CASSDLINQPQHF.

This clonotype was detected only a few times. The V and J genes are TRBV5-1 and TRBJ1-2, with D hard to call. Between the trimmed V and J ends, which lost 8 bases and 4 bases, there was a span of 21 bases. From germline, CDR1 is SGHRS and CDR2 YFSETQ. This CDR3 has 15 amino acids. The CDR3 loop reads CASSGSSGIIYGYTF. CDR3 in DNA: TGCGCCAGTAGTGGCAGTTCAGGAATAATCTATGGCTACACCTTC.

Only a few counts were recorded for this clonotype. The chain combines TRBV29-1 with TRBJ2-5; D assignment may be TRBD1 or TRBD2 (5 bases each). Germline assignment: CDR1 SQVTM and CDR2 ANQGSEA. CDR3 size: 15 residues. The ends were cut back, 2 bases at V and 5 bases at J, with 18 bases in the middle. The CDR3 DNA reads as TGCAGCGTTGAAAGAGGGGCAGCCCTGCTTGAGACCCAGTACTTC. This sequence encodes CSVERGAALLETQYF.

The CDR3 DNA is TGTGCCAGCAGCTTGGCTCCACAGGGAGGGCAAGAGACCCAGTACTTC. Protein sequence: CASSLAPQGGQETQYF. The chain has TRBV5-4 and TRBJ2-5, with D possibly being TRBD2 (7 bases). The CDR3 has 16 residues. CDR1 and CDR2 (germline): SGHNT, YYREEE (reference sequence). The V and J ends lost 0 bases and 2 bases respectively, with 14 bases between them.

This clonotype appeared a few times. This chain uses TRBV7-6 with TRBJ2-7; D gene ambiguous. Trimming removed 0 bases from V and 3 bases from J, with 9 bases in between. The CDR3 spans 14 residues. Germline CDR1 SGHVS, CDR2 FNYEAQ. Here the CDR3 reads CASSLAILSYEQYF. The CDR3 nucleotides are TGTGCCAGCAGCTTAGCGATCCTCAGCTACGAGCAGTACTTC.

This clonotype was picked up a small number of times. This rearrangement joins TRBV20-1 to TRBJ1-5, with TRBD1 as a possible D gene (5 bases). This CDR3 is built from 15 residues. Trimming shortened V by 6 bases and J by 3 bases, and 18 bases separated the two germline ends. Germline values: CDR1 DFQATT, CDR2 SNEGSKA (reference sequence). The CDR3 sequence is CSAERHGGSNQPQHF. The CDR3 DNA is TGCAGTGCAGAAAGACATGGGGGTTCCAATCAGCCCCAGCATTTT.

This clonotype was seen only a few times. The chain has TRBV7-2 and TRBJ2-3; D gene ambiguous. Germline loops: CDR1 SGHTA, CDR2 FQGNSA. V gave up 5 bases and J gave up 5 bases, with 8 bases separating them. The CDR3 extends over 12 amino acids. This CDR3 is CASSRRRDTQYF. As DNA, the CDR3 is TGTGCCAGCAGCCGGCGCCGAGATACGCAGTATTTT.

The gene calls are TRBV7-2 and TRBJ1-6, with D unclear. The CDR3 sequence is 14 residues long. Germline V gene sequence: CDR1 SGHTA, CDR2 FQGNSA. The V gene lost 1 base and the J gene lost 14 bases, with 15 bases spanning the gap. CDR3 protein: CASSLGGSGPTLHF. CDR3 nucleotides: TGTGCCAGCAGCTTAGGCGGATCGGGTCCCACCCTCCACTTT.

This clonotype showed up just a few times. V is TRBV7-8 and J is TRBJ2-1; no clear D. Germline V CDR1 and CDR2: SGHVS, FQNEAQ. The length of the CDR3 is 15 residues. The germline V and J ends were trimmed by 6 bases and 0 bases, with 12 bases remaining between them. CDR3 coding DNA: TGTGCCAGCAGTCCGGACGCAAGCTCCTACAATGAGCAGTTCTTC. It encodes CASSPDASSYNEQFF.

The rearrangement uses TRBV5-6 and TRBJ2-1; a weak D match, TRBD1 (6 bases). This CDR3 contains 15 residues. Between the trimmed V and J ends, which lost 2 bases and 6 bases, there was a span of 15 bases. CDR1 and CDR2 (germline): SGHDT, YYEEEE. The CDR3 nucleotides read TGTGCCAGCAGCTTATTGGACAGTCCTTTCAATGAGCAGTTCTTC. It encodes CASSLLDSPFNEQFF.

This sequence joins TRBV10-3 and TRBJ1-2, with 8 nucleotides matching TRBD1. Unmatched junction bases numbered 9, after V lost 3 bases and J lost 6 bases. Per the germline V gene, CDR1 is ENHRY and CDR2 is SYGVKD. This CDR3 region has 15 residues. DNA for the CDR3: TGTGCCATCAGTGACCCTCGAGGCAGGGGGCATGGCTACACCTTC. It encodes CAISDPRGRGHGYTF.

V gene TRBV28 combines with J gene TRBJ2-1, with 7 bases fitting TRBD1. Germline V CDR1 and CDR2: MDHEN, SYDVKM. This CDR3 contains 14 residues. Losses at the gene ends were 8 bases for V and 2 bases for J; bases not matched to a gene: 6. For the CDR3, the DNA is TGTGCCAGCCGAGACAGGGTGACCTACAATGAGCAGTTCTTC. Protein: CASRDRVTYNEQFF.

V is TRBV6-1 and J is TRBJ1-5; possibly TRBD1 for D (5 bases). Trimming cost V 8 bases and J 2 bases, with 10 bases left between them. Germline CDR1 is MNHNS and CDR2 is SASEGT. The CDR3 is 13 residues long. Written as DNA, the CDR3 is TGTGCCAGCCTAGACAGTGGCAATCAGCCCCAGCATTTT. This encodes CASLDSGNQPQHF.

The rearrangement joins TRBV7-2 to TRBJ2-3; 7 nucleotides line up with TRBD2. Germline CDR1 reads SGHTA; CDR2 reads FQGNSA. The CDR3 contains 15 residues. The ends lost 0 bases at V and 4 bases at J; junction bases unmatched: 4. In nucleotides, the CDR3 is TGTGCCAGCAGCTTAGCTGGGACTAACTCAGATACGCAGTATTTT. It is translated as CASSLAGTNSDTQYF.

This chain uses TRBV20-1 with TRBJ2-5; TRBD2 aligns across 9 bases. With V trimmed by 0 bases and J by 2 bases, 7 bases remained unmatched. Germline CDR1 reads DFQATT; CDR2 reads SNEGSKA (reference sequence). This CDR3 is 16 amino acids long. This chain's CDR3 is CSARDLAGGQQETQYF. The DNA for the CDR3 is TGCAGTGCTAGAGATCTGGCGGGGGGGCAACAAGAGACCCAGTACTTC.

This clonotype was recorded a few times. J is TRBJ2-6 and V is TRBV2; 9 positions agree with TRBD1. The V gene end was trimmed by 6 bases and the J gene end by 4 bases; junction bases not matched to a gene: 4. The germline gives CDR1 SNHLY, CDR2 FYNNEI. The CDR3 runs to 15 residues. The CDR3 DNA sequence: TGTGCCAGCAGACAACAGGGGGCCGGGGCCAACGTCCTGACTTTC. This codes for CASRQQGAGANVLTF.

CDR3 residues: CSVVLTGRISGANVLTF. The CDR3 DNA reads TGCAGCGTTGTTCTAACAGGTCGCATCTCTGGGGCCAACGTCCTGACTTTC. The chain recombines TRBV29-1 with TRBJ2-6; perhaps TRBD1 as D (5 bases). The V gene lost 4 bases and the J gene lost 0 bases, with 16 bases spanning the gap. The CDR3 is 17 amino acids. From germline, CDR1 is SQVTM and CDR2 ANQGSEA. The entire variable domain, with the rest obtained from reference TRBV29-1 and TRBJ2-6, is as follows: SAVISQKPSRDICQRGTSLTIQCQVDSQVTMMFWYRQQPGQSLTLIATANQGSEATYESGFVIDKFPISRPNLTFSTLTVSNMSPEDSSIYLCSVVLTGRISGANVLTFGAGSRLTVL.

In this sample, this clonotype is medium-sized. DNA of the CDR3: TGTGCCAGCAGCTTAATTTTTGGGACAGGCCGGTCCTACAATGAGCAGTTCTTC. Translation: CASSLIFGTGRSYNEQFF. The V gene is TRBV11-2, the J gene TRBJ2-1; TRBD1 agrees at 8 bases. CDR3 length: 18 residues. With V trimmed by 2 bases and J by 1 base, 10 bases remained unmatched. Per the germline V gene, CDR1 is SGHAT and CDR2 is FQNNGV.

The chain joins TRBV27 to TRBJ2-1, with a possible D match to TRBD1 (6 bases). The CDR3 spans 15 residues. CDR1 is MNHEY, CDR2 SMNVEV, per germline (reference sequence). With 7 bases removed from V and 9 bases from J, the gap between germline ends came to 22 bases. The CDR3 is CASTHWVQGYGEQFF. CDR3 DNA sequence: TGTGCCAGCACCCATTGGGTCCAGGGGTATGGTGAGCAGTTCTTC.

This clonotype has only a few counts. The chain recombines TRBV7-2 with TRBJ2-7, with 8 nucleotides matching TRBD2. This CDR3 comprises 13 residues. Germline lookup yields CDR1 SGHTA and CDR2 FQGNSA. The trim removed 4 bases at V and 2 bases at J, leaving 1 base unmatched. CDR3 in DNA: TGTGCCAGCAGCTATAGCGGGACCTACGAGCAGTACTTC. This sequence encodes CASSYSGTYEQYF. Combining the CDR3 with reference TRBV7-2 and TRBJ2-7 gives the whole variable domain GAGVSQSPSNKVTEKGKDVELRCDPISGHTALYWYRQSLGQGLEFLIYFQGNSAPDKSGLPSDRFSAERTGGSVSTLTIQRTQQEDSAVYLCASSYSGTYEQYFGPGTRLTVT.

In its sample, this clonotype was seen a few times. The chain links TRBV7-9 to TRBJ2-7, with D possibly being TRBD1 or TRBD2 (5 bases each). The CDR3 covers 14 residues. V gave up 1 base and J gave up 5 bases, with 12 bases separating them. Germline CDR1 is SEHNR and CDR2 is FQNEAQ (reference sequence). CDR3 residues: CASSLDLRGHEQYF. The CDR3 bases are TGTGCCAGCAGCTTAGATCTCCGGGGCCACGAGCAGTACTTC.

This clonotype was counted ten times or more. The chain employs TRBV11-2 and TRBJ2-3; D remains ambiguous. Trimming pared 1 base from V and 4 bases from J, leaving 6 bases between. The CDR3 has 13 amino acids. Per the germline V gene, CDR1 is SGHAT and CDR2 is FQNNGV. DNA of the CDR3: TGTGCCAGCAGCTTAGCTGGCCCAGATACGCAGTATTTT. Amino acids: CASSLAGPDTQYF.